One and the same sample provided the 29 T cell receptor beta chains below, sequenced in a study of T-cell memory formation after mild COVID-19. Each CDR3 protein gets one entry after TCRdb re-called the 5' RACE reads with MiXCR. The profile shows about 360,000 distinct CDR3 sequences, around an eighth of them singletons. The sequenced material came from PBMCs or a T cell subset sorted from them (not recorded which). Source of these receptors: a man younger than 30 who had mild COVID-19 (a few samples of this study predate the infection). Cell type and time point are not known.

The CDR3 loop reads CSARSRISGGLDEQFF. DNA of the CDR3: TGCAGTGCTAGAAGCCGAATTAGCGGGGGGCTGGATGAGCAGTTCTTC. The chain is built from TRBV20-1 and TRBJ2-1; 10 bases line up with TRBD2. CDR3 length: 16 residues. V trimming: 2 bases; J trimming: 8 bases; junction bases outside the gene matches: 12. CDR1 and CDR2 (germline): DFQATT, SNEGSKA (reference sequence).

This clonotype was recorded at least ten times. The chain links TRBV20-1 to TRBJ2-4; D ambiguous. Trimming cost V 0 bases and J 9 bases, with 9 bases left between them. The CDR3 sequence is 12 residues long. Germline CDR1 and CDR2: DFQATT and SNEGSKA (reference sequence). The DNA for the CDR3 is TGCAGTGCTAGAGAGGACCAGAGCATTCAGTACTTC. Encoded protein: CSAREDQSIQYF.

This clonotype turned up a few times. CDR3 residues: CASSRGLRDRGYSPLHF. DNA for the CDR3: TGTGCCAGCAGCCGGGGGCTCCGGGACAGGGGATATTCACCCCTCCACTTT. This chain uses TRBV6-5 with TRBJ1-6; TRBD1 matches at 10 bases. This CDR3 region has 17 residues. Germline V gene sequence: CDR1 MNHEY, CDR2 SVGAGI. J gave up 8 bases and V 6 bases, and 13 bases lay outside the gene matches.

This clonotype was recorded a few times. The CDR3 loop is CSVDYAVEGPQETQYF. CDR3 coding DNA: TGCAGCGTTGATTATGCCGTTGAGGGTCCTCAAGAGACCCAGTACTTC. The chain couples TRBV29-1 to TRBJ2-5, with D possibly matching TRBD2 (5 bases). The germline CDR1 and CDR2 sequences are SQVTM and ANQGSEA. V was cut by 3 bases and J by 2 bases, with 19 bases left in between. The CDR3 totals 16 residues. The entire variable domain, with the rest obtained from reference TRBV29-1 and TRBJ2-5, is as follows: SAVISQKPSRDICQRGTSLTIQCQVDSQVTMMFWYRQQPGQSLTLIATANQGSEATYESGFVIDKFPISRPNLTFSTLTVSNMSPEDSSIYLCSVDYAVEGPQETQYFGPGTRLLVL.

This clonotype was seen at least ten times. V gene TRBV5-1 combines with J gene TRBJ2-7; 7 bases are shared with TRBD1. This CDR3 has 15 residues. The ends lost 0 bases at V and 0 bases at J; junction bases unmatched: 3. Germline V lookup: CDR1 SGHRS, CDR2 YFSETQ. The CDR3 loop is CASSLDRGSSYEQYV. The CDR3 DNA reads as TGCGCCAGCAGCTTGGACAGGGGTAGCTCCTACGAGCAGTACGTC.

This clonotype was detected only a few times. The V and J genes are TRBV4-3 and TRBJ2-3; TRBD1 or TRBD2 may be the D gene (7 bases each). V was cut by 4 bases and J by 2 bases, with 16 bases left in between. The germline V gene encodes CDR1 LGHNA and CDR2 YSLEER. This CDR3 has 16 residues. The CDR3 DNA follows: TGCGCCAGCAGCCTGGGGAGGGACAGCCTCACAGATACGCAGTATTTT. As protein: CASSLGRDSLTDTQYF.

The chain has TRBV12-3 or TRBV12-4 and TRBJ2-7; D perhaps matches TRBD1 (7 bases). The CDR3 runs 14 residues. V lost 6 bases and J lost 7, with 19 bases in between. For the CDR3, the DNA is TGTGCCAGCAGCCCCGACAGGGAGGTGAGGGAGCAGTACGTC. This codes for CASSPDREVREQYV.

This clonotype was observed many times. The rearrangement joins TRBV6-2 or TRBV6-3 to TRBJ1-5; TRBD1 is a possible D gene (5 bases). In germline, CDR1 is MNHEY, CDR2 SVGEGT. With 6 bases removed from V and 7 bases from J, the gap between germline ends came to 13 bases. The CDR3 contains 13 residues. The chain's CDR3 is CASSPGAGQPQHF. As DNA, the CDR3 is TGTGCCAGCAGCCCCGGGGCAGGGCAGCCCCAGCATTTT.

The V and J genes are TRBV12-3 or TRBV12-4 and TRBJ2-5, with D unresolved. This CDR3 is 13 amino acids long. V dropped 5 bases and J dropped 13 bases, with 20 bases sitting between them. The CDR3 DNA follows: TGTGCCAGCAGTCCGGCTGTATCCTTCCTCCGGTACTTC. Its translation: CASSPAVSFLRYF.

In this sample, this clonotype turned up many times. The rearrangement uses TRBV10-3 and TRBJ2-1; maybe TRBD2 (5 bases). This CDR3 has 12 amino acids. Trimming removed 2 bases at V and 9 bases at J, with 8 bases between. Germline values: CDR1 ENHRY, CDR2 SYGVKD. The CDR3 DNA sequence: TGTGCCATCAGTGAGACCGGGGTTGAGCAGTTCTTC. Translated: CAISETGVEQFF.

About this clonotype: One junction end does not reproduce the germline sequence, and a read error may be involved. The chain combines TRBV6-8 with TRBJ2-2; D unresolved. This CDR3 is 13 amino acids long. CDR1 is MNHGY, CDR2 SAAAGT, per germline. As DNA, the CDR3 is TGTGCCAGAAGTTACTCGGACACCGGGGAGCTGTTTTTT. Translation: CARSYSDTGELFF.

A few counts support this clonotype. This rearrangement joins TRBV27 to TRBJ2-1; 8 nucleotides align to TRBD2. J gave up 7 bases and V 6 bases, and 8 bases lay outside the gene matches. Germline V gene sequence: CDR1 MNHEY, CDR2 SMNVEV (reference sequence). The CDR3 length is 14 residues. CDR3 sequence reads: CASREIAGSNEQFF. In DNA, the CDR3 is TGTGCCAGCAGGGAAATAGCGGGGTCGAATGAGCAGTTCTTC.

The V call is TRBV11-3, the J call TRBJ2-1, with 15 nucleotides matching TRBD2. Germline loops: CDR1 SGHNT, CDR2 YENEEA. CDR3 length: 18 residues. V shed 2 bases, J shed 5 bases, and the junction held 7 bases outside the gene matches. Written as DNA, the CDR3 is TGTGCCAGCAGCTTATACTCGGGACTAGCGGGGGGACACAATGAGCAGTTCTTC. Translating gives CASSLYSGLAGGHNEQFF.

This clonotype showed up just a few times. The genes are TRBV6-2 or TRBV6-3 and TRBJ2-7; no firm D call. Trimming left V 5 bases short and J 3 bases short, with 8 bases between. The CDR3 extends over 12 amino acids. Germline loops: CDR1 MNHEY, CDR2 SVGEGT. CDR3 amino acids: CASSRMGYEQYV. Here the CDR3 DNA reads TGTGCCAGCAGTAGGATGGGCTACGAGCAGTACGTC.

This clonotype has just a few counts. V and J are TRBV6-1 and TRBJ2-5, with TRBD1 identical over 12 bases. This CDR3 has 19 amino acids. Germline CDR1 MNHNS, CDR2 SASEGT. V shed 5 bases and J 4 bases; nucleotides not matched to a gene: 17. For the CDR3, the DNA is TGTGCCAGCAGTAACTTCCGGGACAGGGGGCGCGTGGTTGGAGAGACCCAGTACTTC. Amino acids: CASSNFRDRGRVVGETQYF.

The chain carries TRBV29-1 and TRBJ2-1, with D unclear. The V gene lost 5 bases and the J gene lost 9 bases, with 11 bases spanning the gap. CDR1 is SQVTM, CDR2 ANQGSEA, per germline. The CDR3 length is 11 residues. The CDR3 loop is CSVPGYREQFF. The DNA of the CDR3 is TGCAGCGTTCCAGGCTACCGTGAGCAGTTCTTC.

The rearrangement uses TRBV4-1 and TRBJ1-1; perhaps TRBD1 as D (6 bases). The CDR3 totals 15 residues. V was cut by 4 bases and J by 6 bases, with 18 bases left in between. The germline V gene has CDR1 MGHRA and CDR2 YSYEKL. CDR3 loop: CASSLPQGGRAEAFF. The CDR3 DNA is TGCGCCAGCAGCCTTCCGCAAGGGGGACGAGCTGAAGCTTTCTTT.

The J gene is TRBJ1-4, the V gene TRBV7-6; possibly TRBD1 for D (6 bases). CDR1 is SGHVS and CDR2 is FNYEAQ in the germline V gene. CDR3 size: 14 residues. Trimming left V 4 bases short and J 8 bases short, with 14 bases between. This CDR3 is CASSSSTGGEKLFF. In DNA form, the CDR3 reads TGTGCCAGCAGCTCGTCGACCGGGGGCGAAAAACTGTTTTTT.

This clonotype was picked up many times. The chain recombines TRBV10-3 with TRBJ2-7; 8 bases agree with TRBD2. CDR1 and CDR2 (germline): ENHRY, SYGVKD. The trim removed 8 bases at V and 5 bases at J, leaving 11 bases unmatched. The CDR3 is made up of 14 amino acids. The CDR3 loop reads CAIRSTGTRNEQYF. The CDR3 coding sequence is TGTGCCATCCGAAGCACCGGGACTAGGAACGAGCAGTACTTC.

The V call is TRBV5-1, the J call TRBJ2-5; the D is unclear. V gave up 5 bases and J gave up 5 bases, with 7 bases separating them. Germline CDR1 is SGHRS and CDR2 is YFSETQ. The CDR3 contains 11 residues. The chain's CDR3 is CASRRDETQYF. The CDR3 nucleotides read TGCGCCAGCAGACGTGACGAGACCCAGTACTTC.

The sample holds many counts of this clonotype. The V and J genes are TRBV6-1 and TRBJ2-3; D is unresolved. CDR3 length: 12 amino acids. V was shortened by 2 bases and J by 5 bases, with 5 bases between the two germline ends. CDR1 and CDR2 (germline): MNHNS, SASEGT. The chain's CDR3 is CASSEWEDTQYF. The CDR3 DNA reads as TGTGCCAGCAGTGAATGGGAAGATACGCAGTATTTT.

The chain carries TRBV28 and TRBJ1-5; the D is unclear. The CDR3 covers 13 residues. Trimming pared 5 bases from V and 5 bases from J, leaving 10 bases between. Germline lookup yields CDR1 MDHEN and CDR2 SYDVKM. This CDR3 reads CASSPHLYQPQHF. In nucleotides, the CDR3 is TGTGCCAGCAGTCCGCACCTATATCAGCCCCAGCATTTT.

The V call is TRBV3-1, the J call TRBJ2-3; no clear D. The CDR3 consists of 14 residues. Trimming took off 1 base at V and 2 bases at J, with 7 bases between the two ends. CDR1 is LGHDT and CDR2 is YNNKEL in the germline V gene (reference sequence). CDR3 amino acids: CASSQVLATDTQYF. The CDR3 DNA follows: TGTGCCAGCAGCCAAGTCCTTGCCACAGATACGCAGTATTTT.

This clonotype has more than one count but fewer than ten. The J gene is TRBJ1-2, the V gene TRBV29-1; D not certain. This CDR3 contains 12 residues. The ends were cut back, 0 bases at V and 7 bases at J, with 9 bases in the middle. Germline values: CDR1 SQVTM, CDR2 ANQGSEA. The chain's CDR3 is CSVEDLGFGYTF. CDR3 nucleotides: TGCAGCGTTGAAGATCTCGGGTTTGGCTACACCTTC. Complete variable domain (other parts from reference TRBV29-1 and TRBJ1-2): SAVISQKPSRDICQRGTSLTIQCQVDSQVTMMFWYRQQPGQSLTLIATANQGSEATYESGFVIDKFPISRPNLTFSTLTVSNMSPEDSSIYLCSVEDLGFGYTFGSGTRLTVV.

This clonotype was detected only a few times. Here the CDR3 DNA reads TGTGCCAGCAGTTTTCAGGGAGCGAATCAGCCCCAGCATTTT. Translating it yields CASSFQGANQPQHF. The genes are TRBV12-3 or TRBV12-4 and TRBJ1-5; D is possibly TRBD1 (5 bases). The CDR3 is 14 amino acids. The ends were cut back, 3 bases at V and 4 bases at J, with 10 bases in the middle.

The chain joins TRBV24-1 to TRBJ2-3, with D perhaps TRBD1 (6 bases). V gave up 6 bases and J gave up 2 bases, with 11 bases separating them. From germline, CDR1 is KGHDR and CDR2 SFDVKD. The CDR3 has 14 amino acids. The CDR3 spells CATSRTADTDTQYF. The DNA of the CDR3 is TGTGCCACCAGTAGGACAGCAGACACAGATACGCAGTATTTT.

This clonotype turned up a few times. The chain links TRBV2 to TRBJ2-1; D gene uncertain. Per germline, CDR1 SNHLY and CDR2 FYNNEI. This CDR3 comprises 10 residues. Trimming cost V 7 bases and J 6 bases, with 4 bases left between them. DNA for the CDR3: TGTGCCAGCACCGGCAATGAGCAGTTCTTC. This translates into CASTGNEQFF.

There are a few counts of this clonotype. The chain has TRBV5-8 and TRBJ2-3; D is perhaps TRBD1 (5 bases). The CDR3 covers 15 residues. The germline V gene has CDR1 SGHTS and CDR2 YDEGEE. The V end was cut by 6 bases, the J end by 2 bases, with 16 bases between. The CDR3 is CASNPGAVVTDTQYF. In DNA form, the CDR3 reads TGTGCCAGCAACCCTGGGGCCGTTGTCACAGATACGCAGTATTTT.

This clonotype has at least ten counts. The chain carries TRBV2 and TRBJ2-4, with a weak D call TRBD1 (7 bases). Looked up from germline, CDR1 is SNHLY and CDR2 is FYNNEI. This CDR3 contains 13 residues. Trimming shortened V by 8 bases and J by 7 bases, and 15 bases separated the two germline ends. In nucleotides, the CDR3 is TGTGCCAGCGGGCTGGCAGGGGGGAACATTCAGTACTTC. It specifies CASGLAGGNIQYF.